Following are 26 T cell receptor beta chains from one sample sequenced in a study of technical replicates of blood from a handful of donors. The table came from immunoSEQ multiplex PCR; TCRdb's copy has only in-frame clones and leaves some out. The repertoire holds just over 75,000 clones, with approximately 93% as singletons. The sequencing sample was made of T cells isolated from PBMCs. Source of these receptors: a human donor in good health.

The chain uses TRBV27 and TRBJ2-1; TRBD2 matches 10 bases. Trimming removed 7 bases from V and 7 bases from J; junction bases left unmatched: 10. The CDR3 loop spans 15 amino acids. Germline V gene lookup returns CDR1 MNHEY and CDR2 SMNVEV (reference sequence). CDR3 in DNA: TGTGCCAGCATCCCTCTAGCGGGAGAGTCAAATGAGCAGTTCTTC. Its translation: CASIPLAGESNEQFF.

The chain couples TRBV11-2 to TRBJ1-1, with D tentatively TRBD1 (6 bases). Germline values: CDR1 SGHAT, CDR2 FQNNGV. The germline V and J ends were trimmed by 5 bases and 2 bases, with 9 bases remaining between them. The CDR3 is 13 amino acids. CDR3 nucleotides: TGTGCCAGCAGCCAGGGGTTAAACACTGAAGCTTTCTTT. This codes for CASSQGLNTEAFF.

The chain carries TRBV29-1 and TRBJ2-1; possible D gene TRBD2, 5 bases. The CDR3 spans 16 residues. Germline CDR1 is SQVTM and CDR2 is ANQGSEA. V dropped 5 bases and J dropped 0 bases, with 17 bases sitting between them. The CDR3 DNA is TGCAGCGTTCGGGGTCTAGCACATGGCTCCTACAATGAGCAGTTCTTC. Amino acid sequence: CSVRGLAHGSYNEQFF.

DNA for the CDR3: TGCGCCAGCAGCTTGCACCGGGGGTTAGAGACGGGAGATACGCAGTATTTT. This translates into CASSLHRGLETGDTQYF. This rearrangement joins TRBV5-1 to TRBJ2-3; the D gene is possibly TRBD2 (6 bases). CDR1 is SGHRS and CDR2 is YFSETQ in the germline V gene. Trimming pared 1 base from V and 5 bases from J, leaving 20 bases between. This CDR3 region has 17 residues.

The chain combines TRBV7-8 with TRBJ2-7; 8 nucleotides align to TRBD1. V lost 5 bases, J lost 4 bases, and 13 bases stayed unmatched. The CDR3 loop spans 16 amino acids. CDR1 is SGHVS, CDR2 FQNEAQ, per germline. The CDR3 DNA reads TGTGCCAGCAGCGGAAAGACAGGGGACAGTTCGTACGAGCAGTACTTC. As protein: CASSGKTGDSSYEQYF. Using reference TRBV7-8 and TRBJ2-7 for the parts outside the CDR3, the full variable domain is GAGVSQSPRYKVAKRGQDVALRCDPISGHVSLFWYQQALGQGPEFLTYFQNEAQLDKSGLPSDRFFAERPEGSVSTLKIQRTQQEDSAVYLCASSGKTGDSSYEQYFGPGTRLTVT.

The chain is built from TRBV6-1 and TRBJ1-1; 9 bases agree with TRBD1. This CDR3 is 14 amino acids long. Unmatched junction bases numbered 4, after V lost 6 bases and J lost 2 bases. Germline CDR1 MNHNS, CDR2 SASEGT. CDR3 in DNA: TGTGCCAGCAGAGGACAGGGGTCTAACACTGAAGCTTTCTTT. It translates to CASRGQGSNTEAFF.

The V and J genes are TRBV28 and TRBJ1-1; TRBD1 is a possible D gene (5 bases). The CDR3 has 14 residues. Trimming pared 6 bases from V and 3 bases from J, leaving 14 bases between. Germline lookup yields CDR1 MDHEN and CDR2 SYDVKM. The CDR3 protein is CASSDPGLDTEAFF. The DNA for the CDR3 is TGTGCCAGCAGCGATCCGGGACTAGACACTGAAGCTTTCTTT. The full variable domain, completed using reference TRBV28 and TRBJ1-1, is DVKVTQSSRYLVKRTGEKVFLECVQDMDHENMFWYRQDPGLGLRLIYFSYDVKMKEKGDIPEGYSVSREKKERFSLILESASTNQTSMYLCASSDPGLDTEAFFGQGTRLTVV.

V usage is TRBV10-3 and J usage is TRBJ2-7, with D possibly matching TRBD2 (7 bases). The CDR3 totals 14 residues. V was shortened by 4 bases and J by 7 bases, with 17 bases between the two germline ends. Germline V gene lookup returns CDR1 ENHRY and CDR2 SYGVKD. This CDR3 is CAISAAGAPREQYF. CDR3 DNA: TGTGCCATCAGTGCTGCGGGGGCCCCTCGGGAGCAGTACTTC.

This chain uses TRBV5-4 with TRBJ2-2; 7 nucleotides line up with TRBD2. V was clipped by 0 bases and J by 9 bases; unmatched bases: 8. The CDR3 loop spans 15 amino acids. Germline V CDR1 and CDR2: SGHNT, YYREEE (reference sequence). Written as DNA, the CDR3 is TGTGCCAGCAGCTTGGAAGGGAGGGCTATCAGGGAGCTGTTTTTT. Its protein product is CASSLEGRAIRELFF.

The CDR3 here is CASSTRDSSPLAQHF. The DNA for the CDR3 is TGTGCCAGCAGTACCCGGGACAGCTCACCTTTGGCCCAGCATTTT. The chain uses TRBV2 and TRBJ1-5, with 7 nucleotides matching TRBD1. Germline values: CDR1 SNHLY, CDR2 FYNNEI. This CDR3 contains 15 residues. V gave up 5 bases and J gave up 11 bases; unmatched junction bases: 15.

CDR3 region: CASSPGQPHGTQYF. The CDR3 DNA sequence: TGTGCCAGCAGCCCGGGACAGCCTCACGGGACCCAGTACTTC. This sequence joins TRBV7-9 and TRBJ2-5; 7 bases fit TRBD1. The germline V gene encodes CDR1 SEHNR and CDR2 FQNEAQ (reference sequence). The CDR3 length is 14 residues. J gave up 7 bases and V 5 bases, and 10 bases lay outside the gene matches. The entire variable domain, with the rest obtained from reference TRBV7-9 and TRBJ2-5, is as follows: DTGVSQNPRHKITKRGQNVTFRCDPISEHNRLYWYRQTLGQGPEFLTYFQNEAQLEKSRLLSDRFSAERPKGSFSTLEIQRTEQGDSAMYLCASSPGQPHGTQYFGPGTRLLVL.

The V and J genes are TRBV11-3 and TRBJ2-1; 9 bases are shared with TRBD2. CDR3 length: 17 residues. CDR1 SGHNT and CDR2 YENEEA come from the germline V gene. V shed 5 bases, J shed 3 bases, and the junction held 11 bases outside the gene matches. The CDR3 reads CASSLLRTSADYNEQFF. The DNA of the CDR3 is TGTGCCAGCAGCCTTCTTCGGACTAGCGCCGACTACAATGAGCAGTTCTTC.

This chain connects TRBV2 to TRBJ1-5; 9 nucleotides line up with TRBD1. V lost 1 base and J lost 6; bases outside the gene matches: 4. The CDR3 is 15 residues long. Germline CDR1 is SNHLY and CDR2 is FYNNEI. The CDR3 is CASSEGTGASQPQHF. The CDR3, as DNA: TGTGCCAGCAGTGAAGGGACAGGGGCATCTCAGCCCCAGCATTTT.

CDR3 bases: TGTGCCAGCAGCGAGGGGACAGGCAATCAGCCCCAGCATTTT. Its translation is CASSEGTGNQPQHF. This chain uses TRBV5-6 with TRBJ1-5, with 7 bases matching TRBD1. The CDR3 is made up of 14 amino acids. Germline loops: CDR1 SGHDT, CDR2 YYEEEE. V lost 4 bases and J lost 2; bases outside the gene matches: 3.

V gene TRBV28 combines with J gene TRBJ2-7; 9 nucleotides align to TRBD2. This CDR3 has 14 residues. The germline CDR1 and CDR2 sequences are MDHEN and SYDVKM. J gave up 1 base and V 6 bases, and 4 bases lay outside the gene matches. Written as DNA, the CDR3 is TGTGCCAGCAGGCCCACTAGCGGGTCCTACGAGCAGTACTTC. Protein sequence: CASRPTSGSYEQYF.

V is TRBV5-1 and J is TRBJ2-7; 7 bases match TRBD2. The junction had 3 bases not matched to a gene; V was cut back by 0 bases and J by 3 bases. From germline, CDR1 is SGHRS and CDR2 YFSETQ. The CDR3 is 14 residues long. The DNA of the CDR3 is TGCGCCAGCAGCTTGGTTGCGGGGGACTACGAGCAGTACTTC. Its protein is CASSLVAGDYEQYF.

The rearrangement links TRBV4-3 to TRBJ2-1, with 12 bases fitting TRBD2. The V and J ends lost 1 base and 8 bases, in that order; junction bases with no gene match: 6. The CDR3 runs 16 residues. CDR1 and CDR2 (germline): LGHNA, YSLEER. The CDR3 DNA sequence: TGCGCCAGCAGCCAAGGTAGACTAGCGGGAGTCCATGAGCAGTTCTTC. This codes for CASSQGRLAGVHEQFF.

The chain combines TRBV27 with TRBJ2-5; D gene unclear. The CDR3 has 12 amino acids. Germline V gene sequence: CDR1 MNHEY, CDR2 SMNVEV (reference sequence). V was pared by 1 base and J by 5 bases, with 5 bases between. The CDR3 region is CASSLYAETQYF. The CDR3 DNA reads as TGTGCCAGCAGTTTATATGCGGAGACCCAGTACTTC.

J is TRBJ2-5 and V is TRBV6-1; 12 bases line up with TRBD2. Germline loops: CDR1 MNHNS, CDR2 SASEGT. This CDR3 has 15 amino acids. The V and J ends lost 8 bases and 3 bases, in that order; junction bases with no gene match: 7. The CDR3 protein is CASGTSGRFKETQYF. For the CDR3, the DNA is TGTGCCAGCGGCACTAGCGGGAGGTTTAAAGAGACCCAGTACTTC.

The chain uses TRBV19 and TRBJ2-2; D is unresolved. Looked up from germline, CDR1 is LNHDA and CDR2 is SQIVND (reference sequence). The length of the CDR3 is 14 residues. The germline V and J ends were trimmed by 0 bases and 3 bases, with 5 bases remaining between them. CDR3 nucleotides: TGTGCCAGTAGTATAGAACTCTACACCGGGGAGCTGTTTTTT. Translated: CASSIELYTGELFF.

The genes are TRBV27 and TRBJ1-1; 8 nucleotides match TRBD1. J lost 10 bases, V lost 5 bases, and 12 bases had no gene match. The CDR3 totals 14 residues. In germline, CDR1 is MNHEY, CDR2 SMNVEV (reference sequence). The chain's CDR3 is CASSDRQGQARAFF. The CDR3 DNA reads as TGTGCCAGCAGTGATAGACAGGGGCAGGCTCGAGCTTTCTTT.

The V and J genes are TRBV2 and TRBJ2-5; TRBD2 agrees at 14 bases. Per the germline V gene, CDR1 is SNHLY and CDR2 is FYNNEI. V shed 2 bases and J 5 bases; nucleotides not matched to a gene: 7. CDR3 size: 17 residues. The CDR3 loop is CASSELGLAGDWETQYF. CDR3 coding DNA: TGTGCCAGCAGTGAACTGGGACTAGCGGGAGATTGGGAGACCCAGTACTTC.

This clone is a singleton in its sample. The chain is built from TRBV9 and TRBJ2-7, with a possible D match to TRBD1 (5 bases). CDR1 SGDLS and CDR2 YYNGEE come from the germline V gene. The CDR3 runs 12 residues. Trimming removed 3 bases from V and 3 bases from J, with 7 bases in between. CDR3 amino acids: CASSGDSYEQYF. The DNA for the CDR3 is TGTGCCAGCAGCGGAGACAGCTACGAGCAGTACTTC. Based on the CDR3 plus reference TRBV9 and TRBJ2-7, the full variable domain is DSGVTQTPKHLITATGQRVTLRCSPRSGDLSVYWYQQSLDQGLQFLIQYYNGEERAKGNILERFSAQQFPDLHSELNLSSLELGDSALYFCASSGDSYEQYFGPGTRLTVT.

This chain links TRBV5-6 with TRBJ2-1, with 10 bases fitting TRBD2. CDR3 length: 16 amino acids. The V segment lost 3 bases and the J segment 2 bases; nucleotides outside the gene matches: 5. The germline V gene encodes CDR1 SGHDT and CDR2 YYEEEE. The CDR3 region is CASSSILAGTYNEQFF. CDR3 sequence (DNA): TGTGCCAGCAGCTCCATACTAGCGGGGACCTACAATGAGCAGTTCTTC.

The CDR3 spells CASSVSSNTEAFF. DNA for the CDR3: TGTGCCAGCAGCGTTTCCTCGAACACTGAAGCTTTCTTT. J is TRBJ1-1 and V is TRBV27; no reliable D call. Germline V CDR1 and CDR2: MNHEY, SMNVEV (reference sequence). Trimming cost V 6 bases and J 1 base, with 9 bases left between them. The CDR3 length is 13 residues.

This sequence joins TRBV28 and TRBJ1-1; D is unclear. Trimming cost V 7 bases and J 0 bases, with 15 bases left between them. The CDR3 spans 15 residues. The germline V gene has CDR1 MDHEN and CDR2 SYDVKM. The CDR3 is CASTLSGQLNTEAFF. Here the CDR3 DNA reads TGTGCCAGCACTCTGAGCGGGCAGTTGAACACTGAAGCTTTCTTT.